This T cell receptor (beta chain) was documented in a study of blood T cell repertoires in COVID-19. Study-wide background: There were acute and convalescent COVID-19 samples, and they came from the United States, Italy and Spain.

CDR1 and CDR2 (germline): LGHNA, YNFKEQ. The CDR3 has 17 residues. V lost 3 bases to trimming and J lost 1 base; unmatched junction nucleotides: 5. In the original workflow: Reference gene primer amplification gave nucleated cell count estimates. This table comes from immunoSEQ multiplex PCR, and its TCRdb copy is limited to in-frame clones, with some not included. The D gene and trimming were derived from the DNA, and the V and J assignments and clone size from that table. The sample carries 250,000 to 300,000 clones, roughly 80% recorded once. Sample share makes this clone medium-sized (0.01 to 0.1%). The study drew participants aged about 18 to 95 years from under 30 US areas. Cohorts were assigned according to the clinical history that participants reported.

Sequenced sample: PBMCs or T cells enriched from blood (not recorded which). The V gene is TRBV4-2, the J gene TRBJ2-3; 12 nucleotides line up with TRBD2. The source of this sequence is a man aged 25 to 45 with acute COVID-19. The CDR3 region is CASSQATSGSGTDTQYF. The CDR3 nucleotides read TGTGCCAGCAGCCAGGCGACTAGCGGGAGTGGCACAGATACGCAGTATTTT.